In its sample, the clone carrying this T cell receptor beta chain was seen once. This record comes from a study of blood T cell repertoires in COVID-19. Across the study: The United States, Italy and Spain were the sources of the acute and convalescent COVID-19 samples. From T cells, B-cell-depleted T cells, or PBMCs came the material, which was cDNA or gDNA.

Source study methods: Reference gene primer amplification gave nucleated cell count estimates. Profiling relied on immunoSEQ multiplex PCR, and the TCRdb table lists in-frame clones only, not all of them. V, J and clone size are those of that table, while D and trimming were read from the DNA. The repertoire holds roughly 200,000 clones, with about 80% as singletons. The sequence was collected from a human donor in a cohort sampled during active COVID-19. The specimen sequenced was peripheral blood.

The CDR3 protein is CASSIPAGIGETQYF. The CDR3 nucleotides read TGTGCCAGCAGCATCCCCGCGGGAATCGGGGAGACCCAGTACTTC. This chain links TRBV28 with TRBJ2-5; the D gene is possibly TRBD2 (6 bases). The germline V and J ends were trimmed by 6 bases and 5 bases, with 19 bases remaining between them. Germline V CDR1 and CDR2: MDHEN, SYDVKM. This CDR3 region has 15 residues.